A single T cell receptor (beta chain) is shown here with its context. This sample stems from a study of T cells in localized non-small cell lung cancer. Libraries were prepared by immunoSEQ multiplex PCR; TCRdb keeps only in-frame clonotypes and omits some of them. The sample lists around 67,000 clones, 90% occurring once. The CDR3 runs 12 residues. Germline assignment: CDR1 LNHDA and CDR2 SQIVND (reference sequence). V dropped 4 bases and J dropped 7 bases, with 9 bases sitting between them. This TCR came from a woman aged 35 to 69 with stage I lung adenocarcinoma. The V gene is TRBV19, the J gene TRBJ2-3; D is possibly TRBD1 (5 bases). The material sequenced was peripheral blood, taken before any cancer treatment. CDR3: CASSKDRNTQYF. The CDR3 region has the DNA TGTGCCAGTAGTAAAGACAGAAATACGCAGTATTTT.